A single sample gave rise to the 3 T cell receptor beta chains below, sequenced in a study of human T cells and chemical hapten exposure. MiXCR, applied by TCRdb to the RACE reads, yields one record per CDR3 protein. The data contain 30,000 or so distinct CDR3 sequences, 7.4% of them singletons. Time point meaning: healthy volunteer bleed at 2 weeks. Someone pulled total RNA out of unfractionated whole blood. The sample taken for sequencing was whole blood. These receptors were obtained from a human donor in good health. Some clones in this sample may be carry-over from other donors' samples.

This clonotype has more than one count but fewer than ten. Written as DNA, the CDR3 is TGTGCCAGCAGCTTACAACAGATCAACACTGAAGCTTTCTTT. This sequence encodes CASSLQQINTEAFF. The rearrangement links TRBV11-2 to TRBJ1-1; D not certain. The CDR3 runs 14 residues. CDR1 is SGHAT and CDR2 is FQNNGV in the germline V gene. The V end was cut by 2 bases, the J end by 2 bases, with 9 bases between.

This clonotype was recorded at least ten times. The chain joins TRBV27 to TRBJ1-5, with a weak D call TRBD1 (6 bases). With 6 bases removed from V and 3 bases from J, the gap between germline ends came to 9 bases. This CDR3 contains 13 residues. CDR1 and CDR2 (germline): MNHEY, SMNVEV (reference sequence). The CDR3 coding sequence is TGTGCCAGCAGCACAGGGAACAATCAGCCCCAGCATTTT. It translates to CASSTGNNQPQHF.

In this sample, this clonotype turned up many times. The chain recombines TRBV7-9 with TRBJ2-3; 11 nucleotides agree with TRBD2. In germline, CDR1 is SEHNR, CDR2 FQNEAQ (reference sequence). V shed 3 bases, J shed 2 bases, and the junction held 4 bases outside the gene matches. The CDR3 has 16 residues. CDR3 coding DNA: TGTGCCAGCAGCTTCACTAGCGGGAGTTACACAGATACGCAGTATTTT. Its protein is CASSFTSGSYTDTQYF.